Following are 16 T cell receptor beta chains from one sample sequenced in a study of blood T cells in healthy people across ages. The use of a sample-barcoded 5' primer and a J-beta primer mix characterized a second PCR of 7 to 11 cycles. TCRdb reprocessed the 5' RACE reads with MiXCR, giving one entry per CDR3 protein. The repertoire includes hundreds of thousands of distinct CDR3 sequences, roughly 31% of them detected once, and 15% to 19% sits in the top ten. Sample: blood. These receptor sequences come from a woman of 80 years or more in good health.

A few counts support this clonotype. J is TRBJ2-3 and V is TRBV12-5; 8 bases fit TRBD1. The CDR3 is made up of 15 amino acids. J was trimmed by 4 bases and V by 6 bases; bases with no gene match: 9. CDR1 LGHNT and CDR2 FRNRAP come from the germline V gene. This CDR3 is CASGPGQGGSDTQYF. The CDR3 coding sequence is TGTGCTAGTGGACCTGGACAGGGAGGATCAGATACGCAGTATTTT.

The table lists this clonotype with many counts. The CDR3 region is CSVGLPQGARTEAFF. The CDR3 nucleotides are TGCAGCGTTGGCCTCCCGCAGGGGGCGCGAACTGAAGCTTTCTTT. The chain recombines TRBV29-1 with TRBJ1-1, with TRBD1 matching 8 bases. The germline gives CDR1 SQVTM, CDR2 ANQGSEA. V lost 4 bases to trimming and J lost 5 bases; unmatched junction nucleotides: 12. This CDR3 region has 15 residues.

In regard to this clonotype: The junction differs from germline at one of its ends, possibly a read error. CDR3 residues: CASSSSGGQGTQYF. CDR3 DNA: TGTGCCAGCAGCTCTAGCGGGGGGCAAGGGACCCAGTACTTC. The rearrangement joins TRBV7-8 to TRBJ2-7; TRBD2 matches 11 bases. The J call could be wrong; TRBJ2-5 is a better fit for the DNA end. This CDR3 is 14 amino acids long. CDR1 is SGHVS, CDR2 FQNEAQ, per germline.

This clonotype was seen many times. The chain has TRBV6-1 and TRBJ2-3; no clear D. CDR1 and CDR2 from the germline V gene are MNHNS and SASEGT. V lost 7 bases and J lost 4, with 9 bases in between. The CDR3 sequence is 12 residues long. CDR3 DNA sequence: TGTGCCAGCACCGTCCCAGCAGATACGCAGTATTTT. This sequence encodes CASTVPADTQYF.

This clonotype was observed many times. The rearrangement links TRBV29-1 to TRBJ2-3, with D perhaps assigned TRBD1 or TRBD2 (6 bases each). The length of the CDR3 is 15 residues. V was pared by 4 bases and J by 2 bases, with 16 bases between. Germline assignment: CDR1 SQVTM and CDR2 ANQGSEA. CDR3 DNA sequence: TGCAGCGTTGGGGCCGTCTCGGGGGCCACAGATACGCAGTATTTT. Its translation is CSVGAVSGATDTQYF.

This clonotype was counted between two and nine times. A much larger clone lies a single base off, so this may be a read error. The chain carries TRBV7-2 and TRBJ2-5, with 7 bases that match TRBD2. The CDR3 is 14 amino acids. V was clipped by 4 bases and J by 5 bases; unmatched bases: 7. Per the germline V gene, CDR1 is SGHTA and CDR2 is FQGNSA. In nucleotides, the CDR3 is TGTGCCAGCAGCTGTCATGGGGGAGGGGAGACCCAGTACTTC. It yields the protein CASSCHGGGETQYF.

In this sample, this clonotype turned up many times. A much larger clone lies a single base off, so this may be a read error. The V and J genes are TRBV27 and TRBJ2-1; D is ambiguous. Gene TRBJ2-7 matches the end of the DNA better, so the J call may be wrong. CDR1 MNHEY and CDR2 SMNVEV come from the germline V gene (reference sequence). There are 13 residues in the CDR3. DNA of the CDR3: TGTGCCAGCAAACTTGCTGCCTACAATGAGCAGTACTTC. This sequence encodes CASKLAAYNEQYF.

This clonotype was recorded many times. V gene TRBV5-1 combines with J gene TRBJ2-1; unclear D gene. V was shortened by 3 bases and J by 7 bases, with 14 bases between the two germline ends. Per the germline V gene, CDR1 is SGHRS and CDR2 is YFSETQ. The CDR3 is 14 amino acids. CDR3 bases: TGCGCCAGCAGCTACCGGATTCCCGGGAATGAGCAGTTCTTC. This gives the protein CASSYRIPGNEQFF.

There are many counts of this clonotype. The V and J genes are TRBV29-1 and TRBJ2-1, with a tentative D call TRBD1 (7 bases). The germline V gene has CDR1 SQVTM and CDR2 ANQGSEA. The CDR3 is made up of 17 amino acids. Trimming removed 3 bases at V and 0 bases at J, with 18 bases between. CDR3 residues: CSVDRRGVSSSYNEQFF. DNA for the CDR3: TGCAGCGTTGACCGCAGGGGGGTCTCGAGCTCCTACAATGAGCAGTTCTTC.

This clonotype appeared a few times. This may arise from a read error, as a much more abundant clone is one base away. V gene TRBV7-2 combines with J gene TRBJ1-2, with D tentatively TRBD1 (5 bases). There are 13 residues in the CDR3. Germline CDR1 and CDR2: SGHTA and FQGNSA. The V end was cut by 3 bases, the J end by 7 bases, with 12 bases between. DNA of the CDR3: TGTGCCAGCAGCTTCCGGGGCGGCGGTGGCTACACCTTC. Residues: CASSFRGGGGYTF.

The sample holds many counts of this clonotype. The chain couples TRBV20-1 to TRBJ1-2; D is unresolved. The CDR3 covers 12 residues. Per the germline V gene, CDR1 is DFQATT and CDR2 is SNEGSKA (reference sequence). V was cut by 8 bases and J by 8 bases, with 18 bases left in between. CDR3 DNA: TGCAGTTCCGCCGGAGGGCGGTACGGCTACACCTTC. This sequence encodes CSSAGGRYGYTF.

There are a few counts of this clonotype. Given a much more abundant clone one base away, this may be a read error. CDR3 residues: CASSLGTSLGTQFF. CDR3 DNA sequence: TGTGCCAGCAGCTTAGGGACTAGTTTGGGGACCCAGTTCTTC. V is TRBV7-2 and J is TRBJ2-1, with TRBD2 matching 7 bases. The length of the CDR3 is 14 residues. V trimming: 1 base; J trimming: 13 bases; junction bases outside the gene matches: 10. Per the germline V gene, CDR1 is SGHTA and CDR2 is FQGNSA.

This clonotype was seen a single time. This sequence joins TRBV7-8 and TRBJ2-2; D gene uncertain. Germline V gives CDR1 SGHVS, CDR2 FQNEAQ. V dropped 5 bases and J dropped 2 bases, with 21 bases sitting between them. The CDR3 is 18 residues long. The CDR3 DNA follows: TGTGCCAGCAGCCCAGGAGTGGTCCTGTCCCGAAACACCGGGGAGCTGTTTTTT. Translation: CASSPGVVLSRNTGELFF. Drawing the rest from reference TRBV7-8 and TRBJ2-2, the complete variable domain is GAGVSQSPRYKVAKRGQDVALRCDPISGHVSLFWYQQALGQGPEFLTYFQNEAQLDKSGLPSDRFFAERPEGSVSTLKIQRTQQEDSAVYLCASSPGVVLSRNTGELFFGEGSRLTVL.

Concerning this clonotype itself: This may come from a read error, since a much larger clone is one base off. V is TRBV12-3 or TRBV12-4 and J is TRBJ2-3; 9 nucleotides line up with TRBD1. After removal of 3 bases from V and 4 bases from J, the junction contained 5 bases not matched to a gene. This CDR3 contains 15 residues. CDR3 loop: CASSFDRGLADTQYF. CDR3 nucleotide sequence: TGTGCCAGCAGTTTCGACAGGGGGTTAGCAGATACGCAGTATTTT.

This clonotype occurred many times. V and J are TRBV10-3 and TRBJ2-1; no clear D gene. There are 12 residues in the CDR3. Trimming stripped 3 bases from V and 5 bases from J, with 5 bases between. Germline lookup yields CDR1 ENHRY and CDR2 SYGVKD. As DNA, the CDR3 is TGTGCCATCAGTGAAAGGAACAATGAGCAGTTCTTC. As protein: CAISERNNEQFF.

This clonotype was counted only a few times. The chain carries TRBV7-2 and TRBJ1-2; D uncertain. V shed 5 bases and J shed 7 bases, with 17 bases lying between them. Germline lookup yields CDR1 SGHTA and CDR2 FQGNSA. This CDR3 is 14 amino acids long. DNA of the CDR3: TGTGCCAGCAGCCCACCCATCGGTTTAGGTGGCTACACCTTC. Its translation is CASSPPIGLGGYTF.